A single sample gave rise to the 23 T cell receptor beta chains below, sequenced in a study of graft-versus-host responses after intestinal transplantation. Which antigens these TCRs recognize remains unknown. TCRdb keeps only in-frame clones here, not all; method: immunoSEQ multiplex PCR. This table holds more than 80,000 clones, 75% to 90% found once. Here the sequenced sample was unstimulated CD8+ T cells sorted from spleen or lymph node cells, taken before intestinal transplant. The receptors stem from a human donor who received an intestinal transplant.

The DNA of the CDR3 is TGTGCCAGCAGTTCCCGCTCAGGGGGCGCGCAAGAGACCCAGTACTTC. This gives the protein CASSSRSGGAQETQYF. This chain uses TRBV28 with TRBJ2-5; 8 bases map to TRBD1. There are 16 residues in the CDR3. Germline CDR1 and CDR2: MDHEN and SYDVKM. V was pared by 4 bases and J by 2 bases, with 9 bases of the junction left unmatched.

The J gene is TRBJ2-3, the V gene TRBV7-9; 10 bases line up with TRBD2. Germline V gene lookup returns CDR1 SEHNR and CDR2 FQNEAQ (reference sequence). Germline trimming cut 7 bases from V and 0 bases from J; bases unmatched to any gene: 4. CDR3 length: 15 residues. The CDR3 loop is CASNVLAGSTDTQYF. CDR3 sequence (DNA): TGTGCCAGCAACGTACTAGCGGGGAGCACAGATACGCAGTATTTT.

This sequence joins TRBV19 and TRBJ2-7; TRBD1 or TRBD2 may be the D gene (5 bases each). The germline gives CDR1 LNHDA, CDR2 SQIVND (reference sequence). V was shortened by 0 bases and J by 5 bases, with 11 bases between the two germline ends. The CDR3 extends over 14 amino acids. The CDR3 region has the DNA TGTGCCAGTAGTATAGACGAGGGGTATAACGAGCAGTACTTC. Protein: CASSIDEGYNEQYF.

The gene calls are TRBV28 and TRBJ2-1; D is tentatively TRBD1 or TRBD2 (5 bases each). The germline V gene encodes CDR1 MDHEN and CDR2 SYDVKM. This CDR3 is 14 amino acids long. Trimming removed 2 bases at V and 4 bases at J, with 9 bases between. CDR3 nucleotides: TGTGCCAGCAGTTTACCGGGACCGTACAATGAGCAGTTCTTC. It yields the protein CASSLPGPYNEQFF.

The J gene is TRBJ2-7, the V gene TRBV6-5; maybe TRBD1 (5 bases). Trimming removed 4 bases from V and 6 bases from J, with 7 bases in between. The CDR3 sequence is 11 residues long. Germline V gene sequence: CDR1 MNHEY, CDR2 SVGAGI. CDR3 sequence: CASSLGPEQYF. The CDR3 bases are TGTGCCAGCAGTTTGGGGCCCGAGCAGTACTTC.

The V call is TRBV29-1, the J call TRBJ2-2, with D maybe TRBD2 (5 bases). Trimming left V 5 bases short and J 4 bases short, with 8 bases between. CDR1 and CDR2 (germline): SQVTM, ANQGSEA. This CDR3 is built from 12 residues. DNA of the CDR3: TGCAGCGTTAAGGGAGCCACCGGGGAGCTGTTTTTT. Residues: CSVKGATGELFF.

This chain links TRBV2 with TRBJ2-7, with 8 bases fitting TRBD2. In germline, CDR1 is SNHLY, CDR2 FYNNEI. The CDR3 is 15 residues long. The V and J ends lost 6 bases and 2 bases, in that order; junction bases with no gene match: 9. The chain's CDR3 is CASRSTSGLPYEQYF. CDR3 nucleotide sequence: TGTGCCAGCAGGTCTACTAGCGGCTTGCCCTACGAGCAGTACTTC.

This chain links TRBV9 with TRBJ2-7; the D gene could be TRBD1 or TRBD2 (5 bases each). CDR3 length equals 13 residues. Germline assignment: CDR1 SGDLS and CDR2 YYNGEE. Trimming pared 0 bases from V and 1 base from J, leaving 5 bases between. CDR3 DNA: TGTGCCAGCAGCGTAGGGGGGTCCTACGAGCAGTACTTC. Translation gives CASSVGGSYEQYF.

This clone was found once. The chain recombines TRBV4-1 with TRBJ2-7; D is ambiguous. In germline, CDR1 is MGHRA, CDR2 YSYEKL. The CDR3 sequence is 13 residues long. V lost 2 bases and J lost 0, with 5 bases in between. The CDR3 DNA reads as TGCGCCAGCAGCCAATACGACTCCTACGAGCAGTACTTC. Translation gives CASSQYDSYEQYF.

J is TRBJ2-1 and V is TRBV2; 8 nucleotides agree with TRBD2. Germline V gives CDR1 SNHLY, CDR2 FYNNEI. The trim removed 1 base at V and 6 bases at J, leaving 5 bases unmatched. This CDR3 has 15 residues. For the CDR3, the DNA is TGTGCCAGCAGTGAAGACGGGGGGGCCCTCAATGAGCAGTTCTTC. Its protein is CASSEDGGALNEQFF.

The rearrangement joins TRBV10-1 to TRBJ2-3, with no clear D. The CDR3 is 13 residues long. Germline loops: CDR1 WNHNN, CDR2 SYGVQD (reference sequence). V dropped 8 bases and J dropped 2 bases, with 11 bases sitting between them. DNA of the CDR3: TGCGCCAGCGAGGACGGAGTCACAGATACGCAGTATTTT. Translation gives CASEDGVTDTQYF.

This chain connects TRBV10-1 to TRBJ2-1; D not resolved. Looked up from germline, CDR1 is WNHNN and CDR2 is SYGVQD (reference sequence). Trimming cost V 5 bases and J 2 bases, with 13 bases left between them. The CDR3 contains 15 residues. CDR3 loop: CASSSGATPYNEQFF. DNA of the CDR3: TGCGCCAGCAGTAGTGGAGCGACCCCCTACAATGAGCAGTTCTTC.

This chain links TRBV25-1 with TRBJ1-5; possible D gene TRBD1, 6 bases. The V end lost 3 bases, the J end lost 6 bases, and 15 bases lay between the germline ends. Germline V gene lookup returns CDR1 MGHDK and CDR2 SYGVNS. The CDR3 is 15 amino acids. The CDR3 DNA reads TGTGCCAGCAGTGATTGGGGGGCGGATTCTCAGCCCCAGCATTTT. Its protein product is CASSDWGADSQPQHF.

CDR3 bases: TGTGCCAGTAGTATGGGACAGATGGGGAATCAGCCCCAGCATTTT. It encodes CASSMGQMGNQPQHF. The chain combines TRBV19 with TRBJ1-5, with TRBD1 matching over 7 bases. Germline V gene lookup returns CDR1 LNHDA and CDR2 SQIVND (reference sequence). The CDR3 length is 15 residues. V was clipped by 3 bases and J by 4 bases; unmatched bases: 6.

The gene calls are TRBV28 and TRBJ1-2, with 10 positions matching TRBD1. Looked up from germline, CDR1 is MDHEN and CDR2 is SYDVKM. V was pared by 4 bases and J by 2 bases, with 7 bases of the junction left unmatched. This CDR3 spans 16 amino acids. The CDR3 loop is CASSYSDRGLNYGYTF. The CDR3 DNA reads TGTGCCAGCAGTTACAGCGACAGGGGGCTAAACTATGGCTACACCTTC.

The chain is built from TRBV6-5 and TRBJ2-2; D gene uncertain. From germline, CDR1 is MNHEY and CDR2 SVGAGI. There are 15 residues in the CDR3. The V end lost 0 bases, the J end lost 1 base, and 6 bases lay between the germline ends. DNA for the CDR3: TGTGCCAGCAGTTACTCTTCCTGGAACACCGGGGAGCTGTTTTTT. This sequence encodes CASSYSSWNTGELFF.

The chain combines TRBV7-2 with TRBJ2-3; D is unresolved. This CDR3 has 16 amino acids. CDR1 and CDR2 from the germline V gene are SGHTA and FQGNSA. Trimming stripped 4 bases from V and 0 bases from J, with 14 bases between. The CDR3 DNA sequence: TGTGCCAGCAGCTCTTCGTGGGCATCTAGCACAGATACGCAGTATTTT. It yields the protein CASSSSWASSTDTQYF.

The gene calls are TRBV4-1 and TRBJ2-5; the match to TRBD2 covers 9 bases. There are 17 residues in the CDR3. Trimming removed 4 bases from V and 5 bases from J; junction bases left unmatched: 14. From germline, CDR1 is MGHRA and CDR2 YSYEKL. This CDR3 reads CASSPRSSGSSRETQYF. CDR3 sequence (DNA): TGCGCCAGCAGCCCCCGGAGTAGCGGGAGTTCGCGGGAGACCCAGTACTTC.

The chain joins TRBV19 to TRBJ2-7, with TRBD2 matching over 10 bases. The CDR3 runs 15 residues. V was clipped by 6 bases and J by 5 bases; unmatched bases: 10. The V gene's germline CDR1 is LNHDA and CDR2 SQIVND (reference sequence). The CDR3 DNA reads TGTGCCAGTAGCCCTAGCGGGAGTACGTTCAACGAGCAGTACTTC. This codes for CASSPSGSTFNEQYF.

The CDR3 sequence is CASSPWGAGGKETQYF. DNA for the CDR3: TGTGCCAGCAGCCCCTGGGGGGCCGGGGGGAAAGAGACCCAGTACTTC. The V and J genes are TRBV6-6 and TRBJ2-5; a possible D gene is TRBD2 (7 bases). Germline assignment: CDR1 MNHNY and CDR2 SVGAGI (reference sequence). The length of the CDR3 is 16 residues. V lost 6 bases, J lost 3 bases, and 20 bases lay in between.

This sequence joins TRBV13 and TRBJ1-3; 9 bases are a match to TRBD1. The V and J ends lost 3 bases and 7 bases, in that order; junction bases with no gene match: 7. There are 15 residues in the CDR3. Germline CDR1 and CDR2: PRHDT and FYEKMQ (reference sequence). The DNA of the CDR3 is TGTGCCAGCAGCTTCGGACAGGGGAGGGGCAACACCATATATTTT. It codes for CASSFGQGRGNTIYF.

The V gene is TRBV15, the J gene TRBJ2-1; a weak D match, TRBD2 (5 bases). CDR3 length: 17 amino acids. The germline V gene has CDR1 LNHNV and CDR2 YYDKDF (reference sequence). Trimming removed 0 bases at V and 5 bases at J, with 17 bases between. The CDR3 DNA reads TGTGCCACCAGCAGAGATCTCGGGGAGTCAGCAGACAATGAGCAGTTCTTC. This codes for CATSRDLGESADNEQFF. The full variable domain, completed using reference TRBV15 and TRBJ2-1, is DAMVIQNPRYQVTQFGKPVTLSCSQTLNHNVMYWYQQKSSQAPKLLFHYYDKDFNNEADTPDNFQSRRPNTSFCFLDIRSPGLGDTAMYLCATSRDLGESADNEQFFGPGTRLTVL.

V gene TRBV5-4 combines with J gene TRBJ1-2; 9 nucleotides line up with TRBD1. Germline CDR1 SGHNT, CDR2 YYREEE (reference sequence). The CDR3 contains 16 residues. V lost 7 bases and J lost 3; bases outside the gene matches: 13. CDR3 region: CASSAYRGQTDYGYTF. The CDR3 DNA is TGTGCCAGCTCCGCATACAGGGGGCAAACGGACTATGGCTACACCTTC.